The clone carrying this T cell receptor (beta chain) has just a few counts. Its antigen is unknown. This specimen comes from a study of response to subunit inactivated influenza vaccine. The study's findings and limits: The study's authors posited that every seasonal influenza vaccination enlists few new T cells.

CDR3 length: 15 residues. With 7 bases removed from V and 4 bases from J, the gap between germline ends came to 20 bases. Germline V gene lookup returns CDR1 MDHEN and CDR2 SYDVKM. TCRdb reprocessed the RT-PCR reads with MiXCR, giving one entry per CDR3 protein. Of under 850,000 distinct CDR3 sequences detected, about 18% appear once; the ten largest clones hold approximately 11%. This clonotype was sampled from a man aged 50 to 60 who received an inactivated influenza vaccine. V is TRBV28 and J is TRBJ2-7; TRBD2 might be the D (6 bases). This material consisted of PBMCs from blood, taken 5 days after vaccination. CDR3 coding DNA: TGTGCCAGCACCCCGGGAGCTCCACGCCCGTACGAGCAGTACTTC. This codes for CASTPGAPRPYEQYF.